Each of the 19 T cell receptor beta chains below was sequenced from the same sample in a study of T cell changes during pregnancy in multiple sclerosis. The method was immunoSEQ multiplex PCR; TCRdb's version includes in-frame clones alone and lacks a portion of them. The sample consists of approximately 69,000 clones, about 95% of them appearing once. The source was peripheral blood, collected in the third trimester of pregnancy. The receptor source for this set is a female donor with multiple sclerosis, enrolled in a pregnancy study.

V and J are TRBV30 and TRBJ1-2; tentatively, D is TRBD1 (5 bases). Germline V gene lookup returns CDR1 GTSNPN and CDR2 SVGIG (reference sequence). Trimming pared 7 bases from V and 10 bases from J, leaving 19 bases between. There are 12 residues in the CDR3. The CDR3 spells CALEGRRGYYTF. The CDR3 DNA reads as TGTGCCTTGGAGGGGAGAAGAGGATACTACACCTTC.

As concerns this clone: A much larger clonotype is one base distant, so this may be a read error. CDR3 bases: TGTGCCAGCAGTGTAGCGGGGGGCACAGATACGCAGTATTTT. This sequence encodes CASSVAGGTDTQYF. The V call is TRBV6-4, the J call TRBJ2-3; TRBD2 matches 9 bases. In germline, CDR1 is MRHNA, CDR2 SNTAGT. The CDR3 consists of 14 residues. V gave up 4 bases and J gave up 1 base; unmatched junction bases: 0.

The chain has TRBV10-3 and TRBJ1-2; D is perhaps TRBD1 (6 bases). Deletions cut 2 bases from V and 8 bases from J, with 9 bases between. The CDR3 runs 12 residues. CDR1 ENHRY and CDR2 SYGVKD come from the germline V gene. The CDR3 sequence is CAISENRDGYTF. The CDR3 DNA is TGTGCCATCAGTGAGAACAGGGACGGCTACACCTTC.

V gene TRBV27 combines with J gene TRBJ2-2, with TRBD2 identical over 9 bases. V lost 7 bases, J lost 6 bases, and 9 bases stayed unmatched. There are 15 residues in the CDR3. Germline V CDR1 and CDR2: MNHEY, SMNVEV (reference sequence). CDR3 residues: CASTLGSGGPGELFF. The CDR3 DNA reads TGTGCCAGCACCCTGGGTAGCGGGGGACCCGGGGAGCTGTTTTTT.

CDR3 coding DNA: TGTGCCAGCAGCGCAGGGACAGGCCTTCCAGGGGATACGCAGTATTTT. Translation: CASSAGTGLPGDTQYF. The chain joins TRBV9 to TRBJ2-3; 8 nucleotides align to TRBD1. CDR3 length: 16 amino acids. V lost 3 bases to trimming and J lost 6 bases; unmatched junction nucleotides: 12. Germline CDR1 and CDR2: SGDLS and YYNGEE.

Here the CDR3 reads CASSLKGQGTSPLHF. CDR3 in DNA: TGTGCCAGCAGCTTAAAGGGACAGGGAACTTCACCCCTCCACTTT. The chain uses TRBV7-2 and TRBJ1-6; 9 nucleotides agree with TRBD1. V lost 2 bases and J lost 9; bases outside the gene matches: 5. The length of the CDR3 is 15 residues. The germline V gene has CDR1 SGHTA and CDR2 FQGNSA.

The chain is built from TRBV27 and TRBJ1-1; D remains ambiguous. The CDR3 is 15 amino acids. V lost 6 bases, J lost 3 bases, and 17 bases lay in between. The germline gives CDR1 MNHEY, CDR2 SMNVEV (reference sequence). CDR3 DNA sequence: TGTGCCAGCAGGGCAATAGCTTGGGAGGACACTGAAGCTTTCTTT. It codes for CASRAIAWEDTEAFF.

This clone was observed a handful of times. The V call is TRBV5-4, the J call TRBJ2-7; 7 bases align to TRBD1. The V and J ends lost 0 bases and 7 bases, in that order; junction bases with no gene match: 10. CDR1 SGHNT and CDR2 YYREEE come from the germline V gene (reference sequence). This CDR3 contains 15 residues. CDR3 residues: CASSLGRQGLGEQYF. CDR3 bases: TGTGCCAGCAGCTTGGGGCGACAGGGTCTTGGGGAGCAGTACTTC.

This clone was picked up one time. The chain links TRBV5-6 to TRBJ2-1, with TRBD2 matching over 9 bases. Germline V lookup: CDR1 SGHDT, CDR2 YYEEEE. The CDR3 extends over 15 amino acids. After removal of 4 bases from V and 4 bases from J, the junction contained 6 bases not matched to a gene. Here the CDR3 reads CASSRGRDGYNEQFF. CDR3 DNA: TGTGCCAGCAGCCGCGGGAGGGACGGGTACAATGAGCAGTTCTTC.

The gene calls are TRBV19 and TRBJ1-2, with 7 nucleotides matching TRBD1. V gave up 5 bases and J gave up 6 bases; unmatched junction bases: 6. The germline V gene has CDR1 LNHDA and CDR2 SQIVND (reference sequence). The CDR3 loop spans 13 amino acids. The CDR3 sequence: CASSATDRDGYTF. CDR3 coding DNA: TGTGCCAGTAGTGCAACCGACAGGGATGGCTACACCTTC.

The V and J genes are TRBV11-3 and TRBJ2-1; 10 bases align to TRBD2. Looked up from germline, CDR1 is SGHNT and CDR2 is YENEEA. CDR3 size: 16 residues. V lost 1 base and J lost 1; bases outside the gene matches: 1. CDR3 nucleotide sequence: TGTGCCAGCAGCTTAGGGACTAGCGGTTCCTACAATGAGCAGTTCTTC. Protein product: CASSLGTSGSYNEQFF.

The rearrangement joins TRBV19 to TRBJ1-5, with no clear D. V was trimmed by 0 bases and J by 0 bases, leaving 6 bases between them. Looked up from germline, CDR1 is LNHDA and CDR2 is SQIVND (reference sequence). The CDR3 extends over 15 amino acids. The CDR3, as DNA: TGTGCCAGTAGTATAGACGGGTATAGCAATCAGCCCCAGCATTTT. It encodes CASSIDGYSNQPQHF. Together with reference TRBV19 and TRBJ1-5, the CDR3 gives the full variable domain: DGGITQSPKYLFRKEGQNVTLSCEQNLNHDAMYWYRQDPGQGLRLIYYSQIVNDFQKGDIAEGYSVSREKKESFPLTVTSAQKNPTAFYLCASSIDGYSNQPQHFGDGTRLSIL.

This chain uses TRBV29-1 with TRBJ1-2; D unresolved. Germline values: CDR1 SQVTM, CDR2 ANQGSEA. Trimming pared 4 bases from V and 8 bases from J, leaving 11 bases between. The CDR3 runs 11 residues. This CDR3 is CSVVQVLGYTF. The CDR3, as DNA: TGCAGCGTTGTTCAGGTTTTGGGCTACACCTTC.

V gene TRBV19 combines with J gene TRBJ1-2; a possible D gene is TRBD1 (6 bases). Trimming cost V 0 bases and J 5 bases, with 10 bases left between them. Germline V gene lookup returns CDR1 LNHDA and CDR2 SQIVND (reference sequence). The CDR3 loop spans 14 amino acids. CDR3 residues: CASSIERGPYGYTF. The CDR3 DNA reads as TGTGCCAGTAGTATAGAGCGGGGGCCGTATGGCTACACCTTC.

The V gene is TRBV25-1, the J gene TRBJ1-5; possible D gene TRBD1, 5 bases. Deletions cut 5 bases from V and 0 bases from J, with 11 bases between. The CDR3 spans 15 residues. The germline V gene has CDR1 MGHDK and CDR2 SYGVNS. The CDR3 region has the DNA TGTGCCAGCAGTCCTCCGGGGGGTAGCAATCAGCCCCAGCATTTT. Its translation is CASSPPGGSNQPQHF.

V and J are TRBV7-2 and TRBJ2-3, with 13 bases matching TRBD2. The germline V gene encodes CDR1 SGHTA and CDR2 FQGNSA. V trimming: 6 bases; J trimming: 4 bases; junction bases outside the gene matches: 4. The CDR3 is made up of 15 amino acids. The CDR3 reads CASRRLAGGADTQYF. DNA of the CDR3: TGTGCCAGCAGACGACTAGCGGGGGGCGCAGATACGCAGTATTTT.

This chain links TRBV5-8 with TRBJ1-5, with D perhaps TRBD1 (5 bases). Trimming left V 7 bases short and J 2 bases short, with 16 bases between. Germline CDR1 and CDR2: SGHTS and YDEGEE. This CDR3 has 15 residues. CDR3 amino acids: CASSPRQGGNQPQHF. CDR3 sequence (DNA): TGTGCCAGCTCACCGAGGCAGGGCGGCAATCAGCCCCAGCATTTT.

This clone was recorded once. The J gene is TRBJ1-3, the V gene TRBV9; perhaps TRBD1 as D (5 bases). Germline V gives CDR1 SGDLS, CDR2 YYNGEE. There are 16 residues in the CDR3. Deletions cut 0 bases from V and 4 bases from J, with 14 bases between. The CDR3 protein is CASSVAPQGWGNTIYF. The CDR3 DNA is TGTGCCAGCAGCGTAGCTCCTCAGGGTTGGGGAAACACCATATATTTT.

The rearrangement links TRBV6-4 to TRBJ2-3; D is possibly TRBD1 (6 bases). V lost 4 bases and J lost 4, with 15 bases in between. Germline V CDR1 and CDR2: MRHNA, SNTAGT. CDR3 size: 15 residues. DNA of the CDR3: TGTGCCAGCAGTGCCAAAGGGGGTGCGGCAGATACGCAGTATTTT. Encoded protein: CASSAKGGAADTQYF.